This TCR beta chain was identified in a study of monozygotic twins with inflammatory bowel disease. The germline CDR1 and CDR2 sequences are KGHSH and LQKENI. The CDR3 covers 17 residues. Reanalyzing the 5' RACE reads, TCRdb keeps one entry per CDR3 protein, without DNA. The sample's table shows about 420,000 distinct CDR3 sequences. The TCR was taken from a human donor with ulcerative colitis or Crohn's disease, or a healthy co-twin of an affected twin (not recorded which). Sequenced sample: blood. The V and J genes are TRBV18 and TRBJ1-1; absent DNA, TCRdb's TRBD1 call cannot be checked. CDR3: CASSLALGADMNTEAFF.